The subject of this entry is one T cell receptor (beta chain). The antigen is unknown. This sample was included in a study of cytomegalovirus exposure and HLA in healthy donors. Study-level background: Most donors, about 77% of around 400 genotyped, fell in the Caucasian-associated ancestry cluster. Findings and limits, study-wide: In an earlier analysis, in about 530 donors, most V segments appeared productive either ~87% or ~30% of the time. The study listed 164 cytomegalovirus-associated TCR beta chains. Analyzed later, association rates of TCRs varied across HLA loci, with DRB1 most and HLA-C fewest.

Trimming took 5 bases from V and 0 from J; bases not matched to a gene: 5. The CDR3 extends over 16 amino acids. The PCR ran on 60 Vbeta and 13 Jbeta primers. Data came from immunoSEQ multiplex PCR; TCRdb stores just in-frame clones and leaves some out. The data show 85,000 to 130,000 clones, over 70% seen once. The rearrangement uses TRBV5-3 and TRBJ2-2; 9 positions agree with TRBD2. TRBV5-3 carries the ORF label, with uncertain function. The sequence was obtained from a male donor in good health and CMV-seropositive. The source material was PBMCs. Here the CDR3 DNA reads TGTGCCAGAAGGAACGGACTAGCGCCGAACACCGGGGAGCTGTTTTTT. Its translation: CARRNGLAPNTGELFF.